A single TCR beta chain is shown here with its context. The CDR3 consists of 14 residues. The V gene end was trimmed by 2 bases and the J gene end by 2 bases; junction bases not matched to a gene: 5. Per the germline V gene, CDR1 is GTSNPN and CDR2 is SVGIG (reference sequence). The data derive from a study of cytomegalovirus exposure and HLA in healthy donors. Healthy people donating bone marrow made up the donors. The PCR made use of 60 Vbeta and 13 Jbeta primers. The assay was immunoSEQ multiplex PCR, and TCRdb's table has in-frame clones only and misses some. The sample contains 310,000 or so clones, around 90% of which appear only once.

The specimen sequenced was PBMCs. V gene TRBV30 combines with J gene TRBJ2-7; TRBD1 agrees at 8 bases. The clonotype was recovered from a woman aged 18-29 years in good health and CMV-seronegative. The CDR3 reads CAWSSGTGPYEQYF. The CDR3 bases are TGTGCCTGGAGTTCCGGGACAGGTCCCTACGAGCAGTACTTC.